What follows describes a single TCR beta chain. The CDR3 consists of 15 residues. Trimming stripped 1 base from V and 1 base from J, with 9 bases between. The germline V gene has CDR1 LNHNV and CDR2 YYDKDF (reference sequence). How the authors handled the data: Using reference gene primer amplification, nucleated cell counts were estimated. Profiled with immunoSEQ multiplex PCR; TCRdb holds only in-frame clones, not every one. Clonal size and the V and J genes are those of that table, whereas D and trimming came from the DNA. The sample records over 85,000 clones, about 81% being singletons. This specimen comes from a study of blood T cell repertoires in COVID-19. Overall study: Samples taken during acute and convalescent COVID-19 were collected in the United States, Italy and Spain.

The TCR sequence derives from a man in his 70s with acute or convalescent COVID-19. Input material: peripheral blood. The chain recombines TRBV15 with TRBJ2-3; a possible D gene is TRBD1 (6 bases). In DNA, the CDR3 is TGTGCCACCAGCAGAGGGGGGCAGGGCACAGATACGCAGTATTTT. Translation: CATSRGGQGTDTQYF.